What follows is one T cell receptor (beta chain) and its context. These data are taken from a study of control samples from healthy donors and cancer patients. Profiling relied on immunoSEQ multiplex PCR, and the TCRdb table lists in-frame clones only, not all of them. There are about 410,000 clones in the sample; 90% occur only once, and around 6.8% lies in the top ten. The V end lost 2 bases, the J end lost 2 bases, and 13 bases lay between the germline ends. The germline V gene encodes CDR1 SGHNT and CDR2 YYREEE (reference sequence). The CDR3 extends over 15 amino acids. The sequenced sample consisted of PBMCs. The V gene is TRBV5-4, the J gene TRBJ1-2; D perhaps matches TRBD1 (6 bases). This receptor was obtained from a man aged 35 to 55 with head and neck cancer. The chain's CDR3 is CASSFQSGANYGYTF. DNA for the CDR3: TGTGCCAGCAGCTTTCAGTCAGGGGCGAACTATGGCTACACCTTC.